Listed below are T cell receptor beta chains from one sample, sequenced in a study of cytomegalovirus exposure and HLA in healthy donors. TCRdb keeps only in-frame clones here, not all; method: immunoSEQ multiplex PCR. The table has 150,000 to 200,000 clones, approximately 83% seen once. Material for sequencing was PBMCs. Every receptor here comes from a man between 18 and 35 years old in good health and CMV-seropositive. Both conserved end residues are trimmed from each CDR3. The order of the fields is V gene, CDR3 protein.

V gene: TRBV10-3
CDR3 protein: AISNAKVAGGTYEQY

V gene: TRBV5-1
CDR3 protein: ASTTGGGTEAF

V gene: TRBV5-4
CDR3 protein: ASSREGGSTEAF

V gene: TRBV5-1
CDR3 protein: ASSFTGQAYEQY

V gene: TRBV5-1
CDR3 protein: ASRRGQALAYEQY

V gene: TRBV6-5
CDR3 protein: ASSYAPGENTEAF

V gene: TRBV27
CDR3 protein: ASSPLAGGSGNTIY

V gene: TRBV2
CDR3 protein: ANEAERGGNEQF

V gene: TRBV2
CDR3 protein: ASVRTELRVGETQY

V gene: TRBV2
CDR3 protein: ASSVKPGLEANQQF

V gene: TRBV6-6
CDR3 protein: ASTDRSGNTEAF

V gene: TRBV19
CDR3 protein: ASRGQYSGNTIY

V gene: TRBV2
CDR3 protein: ASNRDIGETQY

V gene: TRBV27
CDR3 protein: ASSGRQGTNEKLF

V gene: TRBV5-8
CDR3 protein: ASSFMRQGQETQY

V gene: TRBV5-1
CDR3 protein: ASSVGTGVSNEQF

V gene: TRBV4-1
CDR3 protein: ASSQPGTGGAKNIQY

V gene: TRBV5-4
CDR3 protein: ASSATLAGGRDEQF

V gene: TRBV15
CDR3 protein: ATSRVRQGRED

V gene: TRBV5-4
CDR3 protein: ASRFGVTGAYEQY